This TCR beta chain was identified in a study of cytomegalovirus exposure and HLA in healthy donors. The PCR employed 60 Vbeta primers together with 13 Jbeta primers. The data were produced by immunoSEQ multiplex PCR, yet TCRdb's version contains in-frame clones alone and is incomplete. The data contain over 150,000 clones, about 83% of them singletons. The sequenced sample consisted of PBMCs. The TCR was taken from a girl under 18 in good health and CMV-seropositive.

The CDR3 DNA is TGTGCCAGTAGCATAACAGGGTTTTCCTACGAGCAGTACTTC. The encoded protein is CASSITGFSYEQYF. The rearrangement links TRBV19 to TRBJ2-7; possibly TRBD1 for D (6 bases). Trimming removed 6 bases at V and 1 base at J, with 13 bases between. CDR3 length: 14 amino acids. In germline, CDR1 is LNHDA, CDR2 SQIVND (reference sequence).